This T cell receptor beta chain was sequenced for a study of cytomegalovirus exposure and HLA in healthy donors. PCR primers comprised 60 Vbeta and 13 Jbeta primers. Using immunoSEQ multiplex PCR, the repertoire was profiled, and TCRdb retains in-frame clones only, with some absent. Of some 150,000 clones listed, 82% are singletons. This CDR3 comprises 13 residues. V was pared by 7 bases and J by 1 base, with 10 bases between. Germline CDR1 reads MNHEY; CDR2 reads SVGAGI. This clone showed up just once. The target antigen is unknown. Points from the study as a whole: For TCR beta chains, V- and J-gene trimming was later linked to a missense DCLRE1C variant.

This sequence was found in a man younger than 35 in good health and CMV-seropositive. J is TRBJ1-1 and V is TRBV6-5, with unresolved D. Sequences were obtained from PBMCs. CDR3 residues: CASNWRGNTEAFF. DNA of the CDR3: TGTGCCAGCAACTGGCGAGGGAACACTGAAGCTTTCTTT.